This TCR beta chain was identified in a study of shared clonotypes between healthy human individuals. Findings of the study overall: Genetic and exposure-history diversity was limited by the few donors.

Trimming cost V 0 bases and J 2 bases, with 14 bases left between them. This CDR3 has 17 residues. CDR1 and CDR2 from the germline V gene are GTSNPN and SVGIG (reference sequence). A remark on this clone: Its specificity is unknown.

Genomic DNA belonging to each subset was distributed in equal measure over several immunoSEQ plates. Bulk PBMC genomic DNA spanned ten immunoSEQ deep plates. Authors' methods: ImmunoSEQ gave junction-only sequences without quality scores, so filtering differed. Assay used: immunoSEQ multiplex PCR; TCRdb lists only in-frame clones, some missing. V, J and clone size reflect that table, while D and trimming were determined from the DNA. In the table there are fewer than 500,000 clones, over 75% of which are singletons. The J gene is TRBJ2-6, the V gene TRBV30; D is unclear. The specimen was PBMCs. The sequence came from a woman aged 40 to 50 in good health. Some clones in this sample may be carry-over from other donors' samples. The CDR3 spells CAWSVDIPRTGANVLTF. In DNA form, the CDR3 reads TGTGCCTGGAGTGTAGATATCCCCCGTACTGGGGCCAACGTCCTGACTTTC.